This is a list of T cell receptor beta chains from one sample in a study of T-cell reconstitution after alpha-beta-depleted transplantation in children. TCRdb independently ran MiXCR on the PCR reads; one entry per CDR3 protein. Of a few hundred thousand distinct CDR3 sequences in the sample, roughly 7.1% were seen once. This specimen consisted of PBMCs, obtained before TCRalphabeta/CD19-depleted stem cell transplant. The receptors were gathered from a boy between 2 and 10 years old with acute lymphoblastic leukemia, due to receive a stem cell transplant. The CDR3 runs from the conserved cysteine through the conserved F or W. D genes are given only for firm matches. A clone size is listed for some rows: how often the clone was seen (once, few, many), or a class if it is expanded.

>TRBV11-1|TRBD1|-|18|TRBJ1-1
CASRRGQGNPIKNTVSFF
TGTGCCAGCAGAAGGGGACAGGGGAACCCTATTAAGAACACTGTATCTTTCTTT
>TRBV14|-|few|14|TRBJ1-1
CASSRVGAYTEAFF
TGTGCCAGCAGCCGCGTGGGGGCGTATACTGAAGCTTTCTTT
>TRBV20-1|-|many|12|TRBJ2-4
CSATEEGNIQYF
TGCAGTGCCACTGAAGAGGGGAACATTCAGTACTTC
>TRBV29-1|-|few|13|TRBJ1-5
CSVGLGGDQPQHF
TGCAGCGTAGGCTTGGGGGGCGATCAGCCCCAGCATTTT
>TRBV20-1|-|-|14|TRBJ2-5
CSARETRAQETQYF
TGCAGTGCTAGAGAGACAAGGGCCCAAGAGACCCAGTACTTC
>TRBV25-1|-|-|16|TRBJ1-4
CASSEYIGGTGEKLFF
TGTGCCAGCAGTGAATATATTGGAGGGACCGGGGAAAAACTGTTTTTT
>TRBV7-6|-|many|14|TRBJ2-7
CASSPQKLVYEQYF
TGTGCCAGCAGCCCACAAAAACTAGTCTACGAGCAGTACTTC
>TRBV6-2/TRBV6-3|-|many|14|TRBJ1-1
CASSYKGMNTEAFF
TGTGCCAGCAGTTACAAGGGCATGAACACTGAAGCTTTCTTT
>TRBV20-1|TRBD2|few|14|TRBJ2-1
CSARPGLAYNEQFF
TGCAGTGCTAGACCGGGACTAGCATACAATGAGCAGTTCTTC
>TRBV27|TRBD2|many|15|TRBJ2-1
CASSLVTGGPIEQFF
TGTGCCAGCAGTTTAGTGACGGGGGGGCCTATTGAGCAGTTCTTC
>TRBV28|-|-|16|TRBJ1-6
CASSPAGSGRNSPLHF
TGTGCCAGCAGCCCCGCCGGATCGGGTCGGAATTCACCCCTCCACTTT
>TRBV10-3|-|-|12|TRBJ1-2
CATNRAKDGYTF
TGTGCCACAAATAGGGCCAAAGATGGCTACACCTTC
>TRBV7-2|-|few|12|TRBJ2-2
CASSLPNGELFF
TGTGCCAGCAGCTTACCCAACGGGGAGCTGTTTTTT
>TRBV5-1|TRBD2|many|14|TRBJ2-1
CASSREGGRKEQFF
TGCGCCAGCAGCCGGGAGGGGGGACGAAAGGAGCAGTTCTTC
>TRBV20-1|-|many|16|TRBJ2-4
CSAKERQGGGKNIQYF
TGCAGTGCTAAAGAGCGGCAGGGAGGTGGAAAAAACATTCAGTACTTC
>TRBV11-2|TRBD1|many|16|TRBJ2-2
CASSQRGLSNTGELFF
TGTGCCAGCAGCCAAAGGGGGCTCTCGAACACCGGGGAGCTGTTTTTT
>TRBV7-9|-|few|13|TRBJ2-7
CASSLAEGYEQYF
TGTGCCAGCAGCTTAGCCGAAGGGTACGAGCAGTACTTC
>TRBV18|-|-|16|TRBJ1-5
CASSPRYPGSNQPQHF
TGTGCCAGCTCACCACGATATCCAGGGAGCAATCAGCCCCAGCATTTT
>TRBV7-2|-|many|14|TRBJ2-5
CASVKGGPQETQYF
TGTGCCAGCGTGAAGGGGGGCCCTCAAGAGACCCAGTACTTC
>TRBV5-4|TRBD2|-|17|TRBJ2-7
CASSLMGLAGPNDEQYF
TGTGCCAGCAGCTTGATGGGACTAGCGGGCCCCAACGACGAGCAGTACTTC
>TRBV7-9|-|-|13|TRBJ1-3
CWSKSLSGNTIYF
TGCTGGTCGAAGTCTCTCTCTGGAAACACCATATATTTT
>TRBV15|-|many|14|TRBJ2-3
CATSRDPSTKSQYF
TGTGCCACCAGCAGAGACCCTTCGACGAAGTCGCAGTATTTT
>TRBV7-8|-|many|12|TRBJ1-1
CASSLGVWGAFF
TGTGCCAGCAGCTTAGGGGTCTGGGGAGCTTTCTTT
>TRBV28|TRBD1|many|15|TRBJ1-5
CASSFGTGSNQPQHF
TGTGCCAGCAGTTTCGGGACAGGGAGCAATCAGCCCCAGCATTTT
>TRBV11-3|-|-|11|TRBJ2-1
CASTQGTEQFF
TGTGCCAGCACCCAGGGAACTGAGCAGTTCTTC
>TRBV18|-|few|18|TRBJ2-6
CASSPLSGPSSGANVLTF
TGTGCCAGCTCACCACTCTCAGGGCCAAGCTCTGGGGCCAACGTCCTGACTTTC
>TRBV19|TRBD1|few|14|TRBJ1-1
CASIRETGITEAFF
TGTGCCAGTATCCGAGAGACAGGGATCACTGAAGCTTTCTTT
>TRBV29-1|-|many|16|TRBJ2-1
CSVARSVAGSYNEQFF
TGCAGCGTTGCCCGGAGCGTGGCAGGGTCCTACAATGAGCAGTTCTTC
>TRBV6-5|-|many|15|TRBJ1-1
CASRSSGLENTEAFF
TGTGCCAGCAGGTCCTCGGGTCTCGAGAACACTGAAGCTTTCTTT
>TRBV20-1|-|many|10|TRBJ1-1
CSAVGGKAFF
TGCAGTGCAGTAGGGGGGAAAGCTTTCTTT
>TRBV7-8|-|-|14|TRBJ1-2
CASSLNGGRYGYTF
TGTGCCAGCAGCTTAAACGGGGGACGGTACGGCTACACCTTC
>TRBV28|TRBD2|-|17|TRBJ2-1
CASSLVSVEGRGNEQFF
TGTGCCAGCAGTTTGGTTAGCGTCGAAGGGCGGGGGAATGAGCAGTTCTTC
>TRBV5-1|TRBD1|many|14|TRBJ1-1
CASSTGQGDTEAFF
TGCGCCAGCAGCACGGGACAGGGTGACACTGAAGCTTTCTTT
>TRBV2|TRBD2|many|17|TRBJ2-7
CASSEAPGSGSTYEQYF
TGTGCCAGCAGTGAAGCCCCTGGAAGCGGGAGTACCTACGAGCAGTACTTC
>TRBV11-2|-|many|12|TRBJ2-7
CASSYGTREQYF
TGTGCCAGCAGTTATGGGACTCGGGAGCAGTACTTC
>TRBV20-1|-|-|13|TRBJ1-1
CSAPRARSTEAFF
TGCAGTGCCCCCAGGGCGCGGAGCACTGAAGCTTTCTTT
>TRBV3-1|-|many|17|TRBJ2-2
CASSQGWAGTGAGELFF
TGTGCCAGCAGCCAAGGGTGGGCAGGCACCGGCGCCGGGGAGCTGTTTTTT
>TRBV15|-|-|14|TRBJ2-1
CATSRDDRLAEQFF
TGTGCCACCAGCAGAGACGATCGGCTTGCTGAGCAGTTCTTC
>TRBV7-8|TRBD1|-|15|TRBJ1-4
CASRIDRAIRGKLFF
TGTGCCAGCAGGATCGACAGGGCAATTCGAGGAAAACTGTTTTTT
>TRBV4-2|TRBD2|many|14|TRBJ2-3
CASSQRISGDTQYF
TGTGCCAGCAGCCAGAGGATTAGCGGGGATACGCAGTATTTT
>TRBV20-1|-|many|14|TRBJ2-1
CSARPTRGPNEQFF
TGCAGTGCAAGGCCCACCCGGGGCCCTAATGAGCAGTTCTTC
>TRBV5-1|-|many|13|TRBJ1-5
CASSLRGHQPQHF
TGCGCCAGCAGCTTACGGGGTCATCAGCCCCAGCATTTT
>TRBV5-1|-|many|13|TRBJ2-7
CASSLQLSYEQYF
TGCGCCAGCAGCTTGCAGTTATCCTACGAGCAGTACTTC
>TRBV10-3|-|many|16|TRBJ2-7
CAISDRTGSSEYEQYF
TGTGCCATCAGTGATAGGACGGGATCATCCGAATACGAGCAGTACTTC
>TRBV10-1|-|many|16|TRBJ2-4
CASTCGQNLAKNIQYF
TGCGCCAGCACCTGCGGTCAGAACCTAGCCAAAAACATTCAGTACTTC
>TRBV18|-|-|14|TRBJ2-7
CASSPETGFYEQYF
TGTGCCAGCTCACCAGAAACAGGGTTTTACGAGCAGTACTTC
>TRBV4-3|-|-|19|TRBJ2-6
CASSQVALAGQGGANVLTF
TGCGCCAGCAGCCAAGTTGCACTAGCGGGACAGGGTGGGGCCAACGTCCTGACTTTC
>TRBV3-1|TRBD2|many|16|TRBJ2-1
CASGTSGSKTYNEQFF
TGTGCCAGCGGGACTAGCGGGAGTAAAACCTACAATGAGCAGTTCTTC
>TRBV25-1|-|many|14|TRBJ2-7
CASSELGGSYEQYF
TGTGCCAGCAGTGAATTGGGGGGTTCCTACGAGCAGTACTTC
>TRBV5-1|-|few|17|TRBJ1-4
CASSLELSGATNEKLFF
TGCGCCAGCAGCTTGGAGTTGTCAGGGGCGACTAATGAAAAACTGTTTTTT